Sequencing of this T cell receptor (beta chain) was carried out in a study of identifying expanded T cells in peripheral blood. CDR3 length: 16 residues. The J segment lost 2 bases and the V segment lost 3 bases, leaving 10 bases of the junction unmatched. The V gene's germline CDR1 is SGHKS and CDR2 YYEKEE (reference sequence). Measured with immunoSEQ multiplex PCR; TCRdb has only the in-frame clones, and not every one. The sample contains some 81,000 clones, 84% of which appear only once. Sequences were obtained from blood. This receptor was taken from a person between 18 and 70 years old in good health. The chain is built from TRBV5-5 and TRBJ2-5, with TRBD1 matching over 7 bases. For the CDR3, the DNA is TGTGCCAGCAGCTCCGGACAGGCGGTGATACAAGAGACCCAGTACTTC. Amino acids: CASSSGQAVIQETQYF. The variable domain in full, completed from reference TRBV5-5 and TRBJ2-5, reads DAGVTQSPTHLIKTRGQQVTLRCSPISGHKSVSWYQQVLGQGPQFIFQYYEKEERGRGNFPDRFSARQFPNYSSELNVNALLLGDSALYLCASSSGQAVIQETQYFGPGTRLLVL.